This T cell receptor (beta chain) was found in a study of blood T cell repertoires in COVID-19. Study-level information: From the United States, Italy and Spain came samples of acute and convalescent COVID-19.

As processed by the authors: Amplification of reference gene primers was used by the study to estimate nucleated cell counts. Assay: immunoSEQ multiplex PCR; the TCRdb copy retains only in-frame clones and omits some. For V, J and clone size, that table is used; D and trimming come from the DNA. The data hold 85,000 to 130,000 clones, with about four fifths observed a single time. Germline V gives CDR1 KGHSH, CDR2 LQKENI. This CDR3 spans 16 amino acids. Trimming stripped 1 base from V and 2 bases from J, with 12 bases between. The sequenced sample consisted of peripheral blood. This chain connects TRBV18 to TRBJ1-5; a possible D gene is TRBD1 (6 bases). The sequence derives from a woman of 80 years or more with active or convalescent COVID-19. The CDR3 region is CASSPRGLGGNQPQHF. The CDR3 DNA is TGTGCCAGCTCACCACGGGGGCTCGGGGGCAATCAGCCCCAGCATTTT.